This T cell receptor beta chain is from a study of T cells expressing NK-cell markers. After re-calling the 5' RACE reads, TCRdb lists one entry per CDR3 protein, DNA absent. This sample contains approximately 150,000 distinct CDR3 sequences. Germline values: CDR1 SGHTA, CDR2 FQGNSA. The CDR3 is made up of 15 amino acids. The source is a man aged 18 to 30 in good health. Sequencing was performed on blood T cells: a sorted CD56 or NKG2C T cell subset, CD4+ or CD8+ T cells, or bulk PBMC T cells (not recorded which). The rearrangement uses TRBV7-2 and TRBJ2-7; the TRBD2 assignment by TCRdb is unverifiable without DNA. The CDR3 is CASSLGAGPTYEQYF.